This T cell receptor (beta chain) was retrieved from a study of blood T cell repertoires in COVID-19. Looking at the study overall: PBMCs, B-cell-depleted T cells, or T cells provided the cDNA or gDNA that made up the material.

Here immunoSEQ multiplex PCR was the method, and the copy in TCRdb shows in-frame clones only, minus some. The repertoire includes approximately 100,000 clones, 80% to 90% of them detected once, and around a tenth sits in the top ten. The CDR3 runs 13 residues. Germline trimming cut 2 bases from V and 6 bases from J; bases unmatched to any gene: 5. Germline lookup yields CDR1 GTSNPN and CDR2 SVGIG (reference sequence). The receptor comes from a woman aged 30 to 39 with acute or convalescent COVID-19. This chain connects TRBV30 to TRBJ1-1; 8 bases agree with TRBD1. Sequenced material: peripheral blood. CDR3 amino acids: CAWSQDRAAEAFF. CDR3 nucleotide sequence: TGTGCCTGGAGTCAGGACAGGGCTGCTGAAGCTTTCTTT. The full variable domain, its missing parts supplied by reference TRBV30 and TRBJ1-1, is SQTIHQWPATLVQPVGSPLSLECTVEGTSNPNLYWYRQAAGRGLQLLFYSVGIGQISSEVPQNLSASRPQDRQFILSSKKLLLSDSGFYLCAWSQDRAAEAFFGQGTRLTVV.